The TCR beta chain described here comes from a study of blood T cell repertoires in COVID-19 (dated by TCRdb to about 2020). The study in broad terms: Samples covering the acute and convalescent phases of COVID-19 were provided by collaborators in the United States, Italy and Spain. Subjects who had been exposed to COVID-19, were actively infected with it, or had recovered from it provided the deeply sampled blood TCRbeta repertoires that made up the dataset. HLA class I and class II types, where available, came from metadata supplied by the sample provider rather than from assay-based typing. The sample metadata nearly always contained a de-identified subject ID, COVID-19 status, age in years and sex. A freely available public database, intended as a resource for researchers studying the immune response to SARS-CoV-2, is where the repertoires were released. Samples were obtained from the ongoing ImmuneRACE study (first 160 participants) and from approximately 1,200 subjects provided by 6 global collaborators. The material from the prospective study consisted of cDNA or gDNA derived from T cells, B-cell-depleted T cells, or PBMCs. The paper's findings and limits, for the study overall: The amount of clinical and demographic metadata varied by source and participant and was provided uncurated.

TCRbeta CDR3 regions were amplified from genomic DNA by means of the immunoSEQ Assay, a bias-controlled multiplex PCR. In the paper's pipeline: Nucleated cell counts per sample were estimated from amplification of reference gene primers within the assay. Sequence reads were collapsed and filtered to measure the absolute abundance of every unique TCRbeta CDR3 rearrangement. For each sample, productive Simpson clonality was calculated by taking the square root of Simpson's diversity index across productive rearrangements. Not all clones reach the TCRdb copy of this immuneACCESS table, which keeps in-frame sequences only. Checked studies attribute under half of the gap to unresolved V genes and leave the rest unexplained. V, J and clone size are those of that table, while D and trimming were read from the DNA. Recorded for this sample are about 55,000 clones; approximately 78% of them occurred a single time. Around 5.9% of the sample comes from the top ten.

Each collaborating institution followed its own protocols to collect whole blood in K2EDTA tubes. For TCRbeta analysis, collaborator samples were shipped as frozen whole blood, as isolated PBMCs, or as DNA extracted from either sample type. CDR1 and CDR2 were assigned from the germline V gene as ENHRY and SYGVKD. From the cysteine through the phenylalanine, the CDR3 covers 16 amino acids. The CDR3 DNA has 48 bases and is translated from base 1. Trimming accounts for 4 bases at V and 0 bases at J, while the number of junction bases matched to no gene is 5. Concerning this clone: The antigen it recognizes is unknown. Base qualities are not provided; no much larger clone lies one nucleotide away.

The sequenced sample consisted of peripheral blood. The rearranged segments are TRBV10-3 and TRBJ1-3; 8 nucleotides in the junction match TRBD1. The sequence was obtained from a human donor in a cohort sampled during active or convalescent COVID-19. For the CDR3, the sequence is CAISGTGRISGNTIYF. The DNA reads as follows: TGTGCCATCAGTGGGACAGGGAGAATCTCTGGAAACACCATATATTTT.